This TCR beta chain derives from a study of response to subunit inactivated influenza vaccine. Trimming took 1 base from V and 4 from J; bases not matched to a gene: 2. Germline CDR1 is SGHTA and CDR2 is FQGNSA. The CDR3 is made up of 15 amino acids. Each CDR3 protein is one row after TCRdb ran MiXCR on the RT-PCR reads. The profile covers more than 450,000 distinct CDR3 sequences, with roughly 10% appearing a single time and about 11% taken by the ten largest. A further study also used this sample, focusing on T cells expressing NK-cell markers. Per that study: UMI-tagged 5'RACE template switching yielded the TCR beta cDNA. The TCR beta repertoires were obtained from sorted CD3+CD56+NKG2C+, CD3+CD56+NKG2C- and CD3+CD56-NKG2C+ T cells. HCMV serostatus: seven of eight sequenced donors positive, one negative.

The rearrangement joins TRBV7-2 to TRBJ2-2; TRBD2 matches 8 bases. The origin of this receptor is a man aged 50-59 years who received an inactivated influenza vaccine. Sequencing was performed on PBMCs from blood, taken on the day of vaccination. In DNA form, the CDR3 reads TGTGCCAGCAGCTTAGGAGCGGGGGTCACCGGGGAGCTGTTTTTT. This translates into CASSLGAGVTGELFF. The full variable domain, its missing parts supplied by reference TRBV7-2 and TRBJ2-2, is GAGVSQSPSNKVTEKGKDVELRCDPISGHTALYWYRQSLGQGLEFLIYFQGNSAPDKSGLPSDRFSAERTGGSVSTLTIQRTQQEDSAVYLCASSLGAGVTGELFFGEGSRLTVL.